This T cell receptor beta chain was captured by sequencing in a study of blood T cell repertoires in COVID-19. Study-wide background: Spain, Italy and the United States supplied samples that represented acute and convalescent COVID-19. T cells, B-cell-depleted T cells, or PBMCs provided the cDNA or gDNA that served as material.

Seattle researchers signed up patients amid active infection and tracked them longitudinally. As handled by the study authors: Reference gene primer amplification in the assay estimated nucleated cell counts. Some clones are missing from TCRdb's copy, which holds only in-frame ones; the method was immunoSEQ multiplex PCR. Clone size and the V and J calls come from that table; the DNA yielded D and trimming. The sample has approximately 150,000 clones, about four fifths seen once; the top ten hold more than 7%. Germline V gene lookup returns CDR1 MNHEY and CDR2 SVGAGI. After removal of 7 bases from V and 4 bases from J, the junction contained 11 bases not matched to a gene. This CDR3 contains 15 residues.

Material for sequencing was peripheral blood. The TCR was taken from a woman between 55 and 75 years old with COVID-19, enrolled during active disease. V is TRBV6-5 and J is TRBJ2-5; 8 bases are shared with TRBD2. CDR3 in DNA: TGTGCCAGCACCACCCCCGGGCTAGCGGGAGAGACCCAGTACTTC. As protein: CASTTPGLAGETQYF.